This T cell receptor (beta chain) derives from a study of cytomegalovirus exposure and HLA in healthy donors. Comments on this clone: The antigen is unknown.

This PCR relied on a set of 60 Vbeta primers and 13 Jbeta primers. Using immunoSEQ multiplex PCR, the repertoire was profiled, and TCRdb retains in-frame clones only, with some absent. The table has some 80,000 clones, 60% to 85% seen once. Findings and caveats of the study: The study assumed roughly uniform donor sequencing depth for presence/absence analyses.

Sequencing input: PBMCs. The sequence came from a man aged 18 to 30 in good health and CMV-seropositive.

The CDR3 spells CASSPRTRGQYF. DNA for the CDR3: TGTGCCAGCAGCCCGAGGACCCGGGGGCAGTACTTC. The genes are TRBV28 and TRBJ2-7, with D perhaps TRBD2 (5 bases). V lost 6 bases to trimming and J lost 9 bases, with 15 bases between them. CDR3 size: 12 residues. Germline V gene sequence: CDR1 MDHEN, CDR2 SYDVKM.